This TCR beta chain was found in a study of blood T cell repertoires in COVID-19. The overall study: The United States, Italy and Spain supplied acute and convalescent COVID-19 samples. PBMCs, B-cell-depleted T cells, or T cells were the source of the cDNA or gDNA that made up the material.

Original methodology: Reference gene primer amplification gave estimated nucleated cell counts. Here immunoSEQ multiplex PCR was the method, and the copy in TCRdb shows in-frame clones only, minus some. V, J and clone size derive from that table, while D and trimming were established from the DNA sequence. In the table there are under 300,000 clones, over 65% of which are singletons. The V and J ends lost 0 bases and 0 bases, in that order; junction bases with no gene match: 4. CDR3 size: 17 residues. CDR1 and CDR2 (germline): SGHRS, YFSETQ. This clonotype was obtained from a woman of 80 years or more with acute or convalescent COVID-19. The chain has TRBV5-1 and TRBJ2-2; TRBD2 agrees at 8 bases. Sequences were obtained from peripheral blood. CDR3 bases: TGCGCCAGCAGCTTGGACGGGGGGGCCCCGAACACCGGGGAGCTGTTTTTT. It is translated as CASSLDGGAPNTGELFF.